This T cell receptor beta chain is from a study of metastatic and nonmetastatic thyroid tumors. Across the whole study: Peripheral blood and tumor or nodule samples from malignant and benign thyroid patients were compared.

Study-level results: It was reported that TCR beta diversity was significantly higher in malignant thyroid tumors than benign nodules, in blood and tumor.

Before thyroid surgery, none of the patients had received any treatment. Unmatched junction bases numbered 11, after V lost 7 bases and J lost 6 bases. Germline assignment: CDR1 DFQATT and CDR2 SNEGSKA (reference sequence). The CDR3 has 13 amino acids. Original data processing: Differences in CDR3 between clinicopathological groups were drawn on to build a classifier intended to discriminate distant-metastatic papillary thyroid cancer patients. TCRdb used MiXCR to call clones anew from the PCR reads. The V and J calls here are based on TCRdb, not the publication. The sample includes tens of thousands of clones, under 35% of them seen just once. A note on this clone: Its antigen is as yet unknown.

The source is a female donor with papillary thyroid cancer or a benign thyroid nodule (not recorded which). Some clones in this sample may be carry-over from other donors' samples. The chain joins TRBV20-1 to TRBJ1-1; 7 nucleotides match TRBD1. Sequenced: blood. The CDR3 sequence is CSGRKGGESEAFF. In nucleotides, the CDR3 is TGCAGTGGCAGAAAAGGGGGCGAGTCTGAAGCTTTCTTT.